This paragraph covers one TCR beta chain sequence. This clonotype has only a few counts. Its antigen is not yet known. Base qualities were left out, and no much larger clone turns up one base away. This sample stems from a study of T-cell reconstitution after alpha-beta-depleted transplantation in children (dated by TCRdb to the mid-2010s). Notes on the research overall: Using TCR repertoire profiling, the study followed T-cell immune reconstitution in a quantitative way in children after TCRalphabeta/CD19-depleted allogeneic hematopoietic cell transplantation. Overall study results and their limits: In some patients, high TCRbeta diversity at day 60 was attributed to recipient T cells and intrathymic progenitors that had survived conditioning. About two months after transplant, the apparently early recovery of alphabetaT-cell counts reportedly depended on just several hundred clones that had expanded rapidly and came from non-depleted graft cells. Over the following months the frequencies of hyperexpanded clones went down, and after one year T-cell counts and TCRbeta diversity were mostly credited to newly produced T cells.

Per the publication, the treatment or condition label means: allogeneic hematopoietic cell transplantation with graft depleted of TCRalphabeta T cells and CD19 B cells. The children who served as transplant recipients had been given grafts of TCRalphabeta/CD19-depleted allogeneic hematopoietic cells. Libraries were built with PCR. The sequencing machine was an Illumina HiSeq 2500. TCR library preparation used molecular barcoding, with unique molecular identifiers applied to normalize quantification of the TCRbeta repertoire. The public reads were reprocessed in TCRdb via fastp at Q25 and MiXCR, keeping in-frame beta chains. Records with the same CDR3 protein are collapsed into one entry carrying the most frequent genes and DNA. This sample gives almost 600,000 distinct CDR3 sequences in total; 27% of them show up just once. Around 36% of the sample comes from the top ten. The sample was PBMCs, taken before TCRalphabeta/CD19-depleted stem cell transplant. The sequence was obtained from a boy less than two years old with Wiskott-Aldrich syndrome, due to receive a stem cell transplant.

The nucleotides are TGTGCCAGCACCCCGGTTGGTAGCGGGAGAATTGGTGAGCAGTTCTTC. Its amino acids are CASTPVGSGRIGEQFF. Recombination connected TRBV12-3 or TRBV12-4 to TRBJ2-1; TRBD2 aligns with 9 central bases. Germline trimming: 7 bases from V, 9 bases from J; junction bases outside gene matches: 16. Inclusive of the bounding cysteine and phenylalanine, the CDR3 is 16 residues long. Just the 48-base CDR3 DNA is kept, in frame starting at base 1.